Presented here are 26 T cell receptor beta chains from one specimen sequenced in a study of OX40 agonist ivuxolimab in advanced cancers. TCRdb's copy holds only in-frame clones and misses some; the assay was immunoSEQ multiplex PCR. The table lists approximately 69,000 clones, about 80% of them singletons. The source was CD4+ or CD8+ T cells sorted from blood, collected in a trial of the OX40 agonist ivuxolimab. The receptors originated from an adult with an advanced solid tumor such as melanoma, head and neck, liver or kidney cancer.

The chain combines TRBV4-1 with TRBJ2-2; 7 bases match TRBD1. J was trimmed by 1 base and V by 6 bases; bases with no gene match: 8. This CDR3 spans 16 amino acids. The germline V gene has CDR1 MGHRA and CDR2 YSYEKL. CDR3 sequence: CASRHQQGKNTGELFF. The CDR3 DNA reads as TGCGCCAGCAGACATCAACAGGGGAAGAACACCGGGGAGCTGTTTTTT.

The chain combines TRBV5-4 with TRBJ1-4, with 11 nucleotides matching TRBD1. From germline, CDR1 is SGHNT and CDR2 YYREEE (reference sequence). This CDR3 has 16 residues. V trimming: 4 bases; J trimming: 5 bases; junction bases outside the gene matches: 7. Here the CDR3 reads CASSPGQGVSNEKLFF. The CDR3 bases are TGTGCCAGCAGCCCGGGACAGGGGGTCTCAAATGAAAAACTGTTTTTT.

The chain is built from TRBV27 and TRBJ2-2, with D hard to call. The CDR3 is 17 amino acids. CDR1 is MNHEY and CDR2 is SMNVEV in the germline V gene (reference sequence). Deletions cut 5 bases from V and 6 bases from J, with 22 bases between. The CDR3 loop is CASSPTPTPGRAGELFF. The CDR3 nucleotides are TGTGCCAGCAGTCCCACTCCGACCCCTGGACGGGCCGGGGAGCTGTTTTTT.

The chain carries TRBV5-1 and TRBJ1-2; D uncertain. The CDR3 extends over 13 amino acids. V lost 4 bases and J 2 bases, leaving 9 bases between the germline ends. Germline V gene sequence: CDR1 SGHRS, CDR2 YFSETQ. CDR3: CASSLRANYGYTF. CDR3 sequence (DNA): TGCGCCAGCAGCCTTAGGGCAAACTATGGCTACACCTTC.

J is TRBJ2-7 and V is TRBV11-2; the match to TRBD2 covers 8 bases. J was trimmed by 0 bases and V by 2 bases; bases with no gene match: 6. The CDR3 extends over 16 amino acids. CDR1 is SGHAT and CDR2 is FQNNGV in the germline V gene. CDR3 protein: CASSLSGLGSSYEQYF. The CDR3 nucleotides read TGTGCCAGCAGCTTATCGGGACTAGGGAGCTCCTACGAGCAGTACTTC. The full variable domain, in which reference TRBV11-2 and TRBJ2-7 provide the parts outside the CDR3, is EAGVAQSPRYKIIEKRQSVAFWCNPISGHATLYWYQQILGQGPKLLIQFQNNGVVDDSQLPKDRFSAERLKGVDSTLKIQPAKLEDSAVYLCASSLSGLGSSYEQYFGPGTRLTVT.

The chain carries TRBV29-1 and TRBJ2-5; D may be TRBD1 (5 bases). V lost 0 bases and J lost 5, with 7 bases in between. This CDR3 has 12 amino acids. CDR1 SQVTM and CDR2 ANQGSEA come from the germline V gene. CDR3 residues: CSVEEQGETQYF. CDR3 in DNA: TGCAGCGTTGAAGAGCAGGGCGAGACCCAGTACTTC.

In nucleotides, the CDR3 is TGTGCCAGCAGCCAGACAGGGGCCCGCTCCGAGCAGTACTTC. Its protein product is CASSQTGARSEQYF. The V and J genes are TRBV6-6 and TRBJ2-7, with TRBD1 identical over 8 bases. The CDR3 has 14 amino acids. From germline, CDR1 is MNHNY and CDR2 SVGAGI (reference sequence). The V gene end was trimmed by 6 bases and the J gene end by 6 bases; junction bases not matched to a gene: 10.

The chain employs TRBV4-1 and TRBJ2-5; 13 bases agree with TRBD2. Gene TRBJ2-7 matches the end of the DNA better, so the J call may be wrong. CDR3 size: 18 residues. Per germline, CDR1 MGHRA and CDR2 YSYEKL. CDR3: CASSQGASGTSGIYEQYF. As DNA, the CDR3 is TGCGCCAGCAGCCAAGGTGCATCAGGGACTAGCGGGATCTACGAGCAGTACTTC.

The CDR3 sequence is CASSLAGRVSEQYF. In DNA, the CDR3 is TGTGCCAGCAGCTTAGCGGGGCGCGTGTCCGAGCAGTACTTC. This sequence joins TRBV7-6 and TRBJ2-7, with D maybe TRBD1 (5 bases). CDR3 length: 14 amino acids. The V end lost 0 bases, the J end lost 6 bases, and 12 bases lay between the germline ends. CDR1 SGHVS and CDR2 FNYEAQ come from the germline V gene.

The chain has TRBV5-5 and TRBJ1-1; D remains unclear. Germline V gene lookup returns CDR1 SGHKS and CDR2 YYEKEE (reference sequence). The CDR3 totals 14 residues. Trimming shortened V by 2 bases and J by 1 base, and 9 bases separated the two germline ends. The CDR3 loop is CASSLSLGNTEAFF. In DNA, the CDR3 is TGTGCCAGCAGCTTAAGTTTAGGGAACACTGAAGCTTTCTTT.

The chain combines TRBV29-1 with TRBJ2-5; 11 bases are shared with TRBD2. V lost 6 bases to trimming and J lost 5 bases; unmatched junction nucleotides: 8. The CDR3 is 14 amino acids. Germline lookup yields CDR1 SQVTM and CDR2 ANQGSEA. The CDR3 spells CSVGASSGGETQYF. The DNA of the CDR3 is TGCAGCGTGGGAGCTTCTAGCGGGGGGGAGACCCAGTACTTC.

This clone showed up just once. The chain employs TRBV5-1 and TRBJ2-7, with D possibly TRBD1 on 6 matching bases. V was trimmed by 4 bases and J by 2 bases, leaving 19 bases between them. CDR1 is SGHRS, CDR2 YFSETQ, per germline. The CDR3 has 16 residues. CDR3 protein: CASSLQGLPDPYEQYF. The CDR3 DNA is TGCGCCAGCAGCCTACAGGGTCTCCCAGACCCCTACGAGCAGTACTTC. Combining the CDR3 with reference TRBV5-1 and TRBJ2-7 gives the whole variable domain KAGVTQTPRYLIKTRGQQVTLSCSPISGHRSVSWYQQTPGQGLQFLFEYFSETQRNKGNFPGRFSGRQFSNSRSEMNVSTLELGDSALYLCASSLQGLPDPYEQYFGPGTRLTVT.

This clone was picked up one time. The chain has TRBV2 and TRBJ2-7; D is perhaps TRBD1 (5 bases). CDR3 length: 13 residues. Germline loops: CDR1 SNHLY, CDR2 FYNNEI. V lost 7 bases and J lost 2, with 12 bases in between. This CDR3 is CASTRTTTYEQYF. The CDR3 DNA reads TGTGCCAGCACCCGGACAACCACCTACGAGCAGTACTTC.

The chain employs TRBV28 and TRBJ1-5; unclear D gene. Germline V gene lookup returns CDR1 MDHEN and CDR2 SYDVKM. The ends were cut back, 2 bases at V and 7 bases at J, with 9 bases in the middle. The CDR3 is 13 amino acids. CDR3 region: CASSLAVRQPQHF. DNA for the CDR3: TGTGCCAGCAGTTTAGCGGTGCGACAGCCCCAGCATTTT.

This rearrangement joins TRBV5-4 to TRBJ1-1; D is perhaps TRBD1 (5 bases). This CDR3 is 14 amino acids long. V lost 2 bases to trimming and J lost 5 bases, with 13 bases between them. The germline V gene encodes CDR1 SGHNT and CDR2 YYREEE (reference sequence). CDR3 residues: CASSLRQGGTEAFF. CDR3 DNA: TGTGCCAGCAGCTTACGGCAGGGAGGGACTGAAGCTTTCTTT.

The genes are TRBV27 and TRBJ1-6; D not resolved. Looked up from germline, CDR1 is MNHEY and CDR2 is SMNVEV (reference sequence). CDR3 length: 16 residues. The V and J ends lost 0 bases and 0 bases respectively, with 6 bases between them. The CDR3, as DNA: TGTGCCAGCAGTTTATCGGAGAGCTCCTATAATTCACCCCTCCACTTT. Translating gives CASSLSESSYNSPLHF.

The chain recombines TRBV6-1 with TRBJ1-1; 7 nucleotides align to TRBD1. After removal of 2 bases from V and 7 bases from J, the junction contained 7 bases not matched to a gene. Germline loops: CDR1 MNHNS, CDR2 SASEGT. CDR3 length equals 14 residues. The CDR3 here is CASSEPSGTVEAFF. The CDR3 nucleotides read TGTGCCAGCAGTGAACCATCGGGGACAGTTGAAGCTTTCTTT.

The V call is TRBV2, the J call TRBJ2-7; D is unresolved. The CDR3 covers 15 residues. Trimming shortened V by 5 bases and J by 0 bases, and 14 bases separated the two germline ends. Germline V gene lookup returns CDR1 SNHLY and CDR2 FYNNEI. CDR3: CASSSWTMSSYEQYF. CDR3 nucleotides: TGTGCCAGCAGTTCTTGGACCATGAGCTCCTACGAGCAGTACTTC.

V is TRBV19 and J is TRBJ2-7; 7 bases align to TRBD1. The CDR3 spans 14 residues. After removal of 6 bases from V and 0 bases from J, the junction contained 5 bases not matched to a gene. Germline V gene data show CDR1 as LNHDA and CDR2 as SQIVND (reference sequence). The CDR3 coding sequence is TGTGCCAGTAGAAGGGACAGCAGCTCCTACGAGCAGTACTTC. This gives the protein CASRRDSSSYEQYF.

The chain couples TRBV27 to TRBJ1-4; D gene uncertain. Per germline, CDR1 MNHEY and CDR2 SMNVEV (reference sequence). V lost 4 bases, J lost 8 bases, and 14 bases lay in between. The CDR3 is made up of 14 amino acids. Written as DNA, the CDR3 is TGTGCCAGCAGTTGGACGTCGGGAGGCGAAAAACTGTTTTTT. It encodes CASSWTSGGEKLFF.

This clone was seen a few times. The chain employs TRBV5-1 and TRBJ2-7, with 9 bases lining up with TRBD2. This CDR3 is 15 amino acids long. Unmatched junction bases numbered 8, after V lost 4 bases and J lost 3 bases. Per germline, CDR1 SGHRS and CDR2 YFSETQ. The DNA for the CDR3 is TGCGCCAGCAGCAAAATAGCGGGAGCTATCTACGAGCAGTACTTC. As protein: CASSKIAGAIYEQYF.

A few counts support this clone. The gene calls are TRBV7-9 and TRBJ2-5, with unresolved D. The CDR3 loop spans 11 amino acids. The germline V gene encodes CDR1 SEHNR and CDR2 FQNEAQ (reference sequence). V was clipped by 5 bases and J by 3 bases, with 4 bases between them. CDR3 DNA: TGTGCCAGCAGCCGAAAAGAGACCCAGTACTTC. Protein sequence: CASSRKETQYF.

The chain carries TRBV5-5 and TRBJ1-2, with a possible D match to TRBD1 (6 bases). Germline lookup yields CDR1 SGHKS and CDR2 YYEKEE (reference sequence). The V and J ends lost 0 bases and 2 bases respectively, with 8 bases between them. The CDR3 has 14 residues. The CDR3 nucleotides read TGTGCCAGCAGCTTGGAAGGACAGAACTATGGCTACACCTTC. Encoded protein: CASSLEGQNYGYTF.

The chain uses TRBV9 and TRBJ2-6, with D unclear. The CDR3 runs 15 residues. Germline V gene sequence: CDR1 SGDLS, CDR2 YYNGEE. V was clipped by 1 base and J by 0 bases, with 5 bases between them. CDR3 DNA: TGTGCCAGCAGCGTATGGGGCTCTGGGGCCAACGTCCTGACTTTC. This sequence encodes CASSVWGSGANVLTF.

This clone was detected once. The J gene is TRBJ2-3, the V gene TRBV4-1, with 7 bases identical to TRBD2. This CDR3 spans 17 amino acids. Per the germline V gene, CDR1 is MGHRA and CDR2 is YSYEKL. V dropped 2 bases and J dropped 2; count of bases not matched to a gene: 10. The CDR3 nucleotides are TGCGCCAGCAGCCAAAGGGGAGCTAGCGGCAACACAGATACGCAGTATTTT. Translating gives CASSQRGASGNTDTQYF.

The V call is TRBV18, the J call TRBJ2-7; perhaps D is TRBD1 or TRBD2 (5 bases each). The V and J ends lost 3 bases and 7 bases respectively, with 19 bases between them. From germline, CDR1 is KGHSH and CDR2 LQKENI. The CDR3 contains 15 residues. CDR3: CASSPSGTDLREQYF. Written as DNA, the CDR3 is TGTGCCAGCTCACCTTCCGGGACGGACTTGCGGGAGCAGTACTTC.